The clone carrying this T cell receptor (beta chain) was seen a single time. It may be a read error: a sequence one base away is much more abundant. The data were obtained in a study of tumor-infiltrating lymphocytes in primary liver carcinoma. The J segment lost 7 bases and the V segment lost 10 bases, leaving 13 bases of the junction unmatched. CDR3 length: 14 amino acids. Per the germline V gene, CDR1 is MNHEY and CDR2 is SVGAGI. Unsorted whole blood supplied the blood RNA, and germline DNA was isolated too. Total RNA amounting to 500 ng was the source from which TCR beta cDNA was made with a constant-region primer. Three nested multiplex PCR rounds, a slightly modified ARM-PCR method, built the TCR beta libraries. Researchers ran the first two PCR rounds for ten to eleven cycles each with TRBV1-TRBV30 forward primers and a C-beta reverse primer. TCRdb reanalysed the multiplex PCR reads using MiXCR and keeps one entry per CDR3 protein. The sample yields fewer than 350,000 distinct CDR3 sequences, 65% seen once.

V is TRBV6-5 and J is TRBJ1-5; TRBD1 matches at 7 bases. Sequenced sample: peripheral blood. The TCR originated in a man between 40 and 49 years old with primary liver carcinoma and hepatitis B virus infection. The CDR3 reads CAIRKTGNWQPQHF. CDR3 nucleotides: TGTGCCATCAGAAAGACAGGGAATTGGCAGCCCCAGCATTTT.